The 13 T cell receptor beta chains in this list originate from one sample, sequenced in a study of blood T cell repertoires in COVID-19. Assay used: immunoSEQ multiplex PCR; TCRdb lists only in-frame clones, some missing. The table has roughly 170,000 clones, around 82% seen once. Source material: peripheral blood. The receptors shown here come from a man aged 60 to 75 who had recovered from COVID-19.

The gene calls are TRBV2 and TRBJ1-5; 10 bases agree with TRBD1. CDR3 length equals 14 residues. Trimming cost V 3 bases and J 6 bases; bases outside gene matches: 2. Germline CDR1 and CDR2: SNHLY and FYNNEI. The CDR3 DNA is TGTGCCAGCAGTGATGACAGGGGGCCTCAGCCCCAGCATTTT. This sequence encodes CASSDDRGPQPQHF.

As regards this clone: Its ends do not fully match the called genes, so a read error is possible. The chain links TRBV6-2 or TRBV6-3 to TRBJ1-1; TRBD1 is a possible D gene (5 bases). The CDR3 sequence is 13 residues long. Germline V gene lookup returns CDR1 MNHEY and CDR2 SVGEGT. The CDR3 protein is CTSSRQFSTEAFF. The CDR3 nucleotides read TGTACCAGCAGTCGACAGTTCTCCACTGAAGCTTTCTTT.

This rearrangement joins TRBV5-3 to TRBJ2-1; D may be TRBD2 (6 bases). TRBV5-3 is placed among ORFs of uncertain function. V gave up 1 base and J gave up 10 bases, with 9 bases separating them. CDR3 size: 12 residues. CDR3 bases: TGTGCCAGAAGCTTGTCGGGGGAAGAGCAGTTCTTC. It is translated as CARSLSGEEQFF.

This sequence joins TRBV27 and TRBJ1-5, with a possible D match to TRBD1 (6 bases). Germline V gene sequence: CDR1 MNHEY, CDR2 SMNVEV (reference sequence). The V and J ends lost 0 bases and 5 bases respectively, with 14 bases between them. This CDR3 is 16 amino acids long. The CDR3 sequence is CASSLSLGGPDQPQHF. CDR3 sequence (DNA): TGTGCCAGCAGTTTATCCCTCGGGGGGCCGGATCAGCCCCAGCATTTT.

In DNA, the CDR3 is TGCGCCAGCAGCCCGACGGACAGGGACAATTCACCCCTCCACTTT. As protein: CASSPTDRDNSPLHF. The chain recombines TRBV5-1 with TRBJ1-6; 8 bases align to TRBD1. This CDR3 contains 15 residues. Germline V gene data show CDR1 as SGHRS and CDR2 as YFSETQ. Trimming took 4 bases from V and 7 from J; bases not matched to a gene: 7.

V and J are TRBV5-5 and TRBJ2-5, with TRBD1 matching over 10 bases. Germline values: CDR1 SGHKS, CDR2 YYEKEE (reference sequence). This CDR3 spans 13 amino acids. V lost 4 bases and J lost 10; bases outside the gene matches: 7. CDR3 loop: CASSGTGVGNQYF. The CDR3 DNA is TGTGCCAGCAGCGGGACAGGGGTGGGTAACCAGTACTTC.

CDR3 DNA sequence: TGTGCCAGTACCAGGGACAACACAGATACGCAGTATTTT. Its protein product is CASTRDNTDTQYF. The rearrangement joins TRBV19 to TRBJ2-3; D is perhaps TRBD1 (6 bases). The CDR3 runs to 13 residues. CDR1 is LNHDA, CDR2 SQIVND, per germline (reference sequence). V lost 7 bases, J lost 2 bases, and 10 bases lay in between.

This clone appeared a single time. This chain links TRBV3-1 (or the pseudogene TRBV3-2) with TRBJ2-7, with TRBD1 matching over 8 bases. Germline loops: CDR1 LGHDT, CDR2 YNNKEL (reference sequence). This CDR3 has 14 amino acids. With V trimmed by 3 bases and J by 7 bases, 8 bases remained unmatched. The CDR3 region is CASSQRTGRGEQYF. The CDR3 DNA is TGTGCCAGCAGCCAGCGGACAGGGCGTGGAGAGCAGTACTTC.

The V gene is TRBV6-1, the J gene TRBJ1-2; a possible D gene is TRBD1 (6 bases). This CDR3 is 14 amino acids long. V lost 1 base and J 3 bases, leaving 9 bases between the germline ends. CDR1 MNHNS and CDR2 SASEGT come from the germline V gene. Here the CDR3 reads CASSEDAGDYGYTF. As DNA, the CDR3 is TGTGCCAGCAGTGAAGACGCAGGGGACTATGGCTACACCTTC.

This clone came up a few times. The CDR3 loop reads CASRSGGHTGELFF. The CDR3 DNA sequence: TGTGCCAGCCGTAGCGGGGGGCACACCGGGGAGCTGTTTTTT. This chain joins TRBV27 and TRBJ2-2; 10 nucleotides match TRBD2. The ends lost 8 bases at V and 3 bases at J; junction bases unmatched: 3. Germline values: CDR1 MNHEY, CDR2 SMNVEV (reference sequence). CDR3 length: 14 residues.

The chain joins TRBV19 to TRBJ2-7, with TRBD2 matching 8 bases. The germline V gene has CDR1 LNHDA and CDR2 SQIVND (reference sequence). V lost 11 bases, J lost 2 bases, and 11 bases stayed unmatched. This CDR3 contains 14 residues. The CDR3 spells CARIRGGPAYEQYF. In DNA, the CDR3 is TGTGCCCGGATCCGGGGGGGGCCAGCCTACGAGCAGTACTTC.

This chain uses TRBV5-1 with TRBJ2-7; perhaps TRBD2 as D (6 bases). The germline gives CDR1 SGHRS, CDR2 YFSETQ. The CDR3 extends over 15 amino acids. V was shortened by 0 bases and J by 3 bases, with 13 bases between the two germline ends. The CDR3, as DNA: TGCGCCAGCAGCTTGGGAGGGGACTTACTCTACGAGCAGTACTTC. Amino acid sequence: CASSLGGDLLYEQYF.

The chain recombines TRBV5-8 with TRBJ1-2; D is unresolved. Between the trimmed V and J ends, which lost 4 bases and 0 bases, there was a span of 13 bases. Germline lookup yields CDR1 SGHTS and CDR2 YDEGEE. This CDR3 spans 15 amino acids. In nucleotides, the CDR3 is TGTGCCAGCAGCCTTGGTACGGGAGCTAACTATGGCTACACCTTC. It encodes CASSLGTGANYGYTF.